This T cell receptor (beta chain) was documented in a study of blood T cell dynamics during melanoma immunotherapy. Looking at the study overall: Standard first-line treatment here was pembrolizumab or nivolumab plus ipilimumab in metastatic melanoma.

Time point defined: week 3, after first cycle of checkpoint inhibitor. Response was assessed by RECIST 1.1 at 12 weeks, except a couple of rapid progressors. In its sample, this clone was seen once. The assay was immunoSEQ multiplex PCR, and TCRdb's table has in-frame clones only and misses some. The data show more than 13,000 clones, about 94% seen once. The V end lost 3 bases, the J end lost 0 bases, and 8 bases lay between the germline ends. CDR1 is MNHNS, CDR2 SASEGT, per germline. The CDR3 sequence is 15 residues long. The specimen was blood, collected from a patient treated with checkpoint blockade. This clonotype was sampled from a human donor with melanoma. This chain connects TRBV6-1 to TRBJ1-4; D call uncertain. This chain's CDR3 is CASSDKVATNEKLFF. The CDR3 DNA follows: TGTGCCAGCAGTGACAAAGTGGCAACTAATGAAAAACTGTTTTTT.